A selection of T cell receptor beta chains follows, all from one sample in a study of T cells of healthy individuals. TCRdb fed the 5' RACE reads into MiXCR, producing one record per CDR3 protein. The repertoire has some 69,000 distinct CDR3 sequences, around 15% of them found once; the top ten carry approximately 4.6%. The receptors derive from a human donor in good health. CDR3s include the opening cysteine and the closing phenylalanine or tryptophan. Each record gives: CDR3 DNA, CDR3 protein, clone size, V gene, D gene, J gene. The D gene is left open where the match is weak. Size is omitted from some rows. Given values are once, few, many or a class for expanded clones.

CDR3 DNA: TGTGCCAGCAGTTTGGCCGGGGGCTCCACGGAGACCCAGTACTTC; CDR3 protein: CASSLAGGSTETQYF; clone size: NA; V gene: TRBV27; D gene: NA; J gene: TRBJ2-5
CDR3 DNA: TGTGCCAGCAGCCGGGGAGGGCCTCAGGAGACCCAGTACTTC; CDR3 protein: CASSRGGPQETQYF; clone size: many; V gene: TRBV5-5; D gene: TRBD2; J gene: TRBJ2-5
CDR3 DNA: TGTGCCAGCAGCTTAGATCGGGGGGGATTCTCTGGAAACACCATATATTTT; CDR3 protein: CASSLDRGGFSGNTIYF; clone size: NA; V gene: TRBV7-2; D gene: NA; J gene: TRBJ1-3
CDR3 DNA: TGTGCCAGCAGCTTAAGGAGTAGTCCAGCGGGAGCATCAGATACGCAGTATTTT; CDR3 protein: CASSLRSSPAGASDTQYF; clone size: NA; V gene: TRBV7-6; D gene: TRBD2; J gene: TRBJ2-3
CDR3 DNA: TGTGCCAGCAGCGTAGAGGCACTCGGGGGGTACGAGCAGTACTTC; CDR3 protein: CASSVEALGGYEQYF; clone size: many; V gene: TRBV9; D gene: TRBD2; J gene: TRBJ2-7
CDR3 DNA: TGTGCCAGCAGGGCCGAAGGATCGGGATATTCACCCCTCCACTTT; CDR3 protein: CASRAEGSGYSPLHF; clone size: few; V gene: TRBV27; D gene: NA; J gene: TRBJ1-6
CDR3 DNA: TGTGCCAGCAGCCGAGAACCCCTTGGGGAGCAGTTCTTC; CDR3 protein: CASSREPLGEQFF; clone size: NA; V gene: TRBV7-2; D gene: NA; J gene: TRBJ2-1
CDR3 DNA: TGTGCCAGCAGTTACTACTCGGGACAGTACGAGCAGTACTTC; CDR3 protein: CASSYYSGQYEQYF; clone size: many; V gene: TRBV6-2/TRBV6-3; D gene: TRBD1; J gene: TRBJ2-7
CDR3 DNA: TGTGCCAGCAGTTACCAGGACTGGGGCTCTGGGGCCAACGTCCTGACTTTC; CDR3 protein: CASSYQDWGSGANVLTF; clone size: many; V gene: TRBV6-2/TRBV6-3; D gene: NA; J gene: TRBJ2-6
CDR3 DNA: TGTGCCAGCTCACCATCTCTTCGACTTAGCTCCTACGAGCAGTACTTC; CDR3 protein: CASSPSLRLSSYEQYF; clone size: many; V gene: TRBV18; D gene: NA; J gene: TRBJ2-7
CDR3 DNA: TGTGCCAGCAGCTTAACAACGGATTCACCCCTCCACTTT; CDR3 protein: CASSLTTDSPLHF; clone size: NA; V gene: TRBV7-3; D gene: NA; J gene: TRBJ1-6
CDR3 DNA: TGTGCCAGCAGTTTAGGTCCGGGACAGAGCTATGGCTACACCTTC; CDR3 protein: CASSLGPGQSYGYTF; clone size: many; V gene: TRBV12-3/TRBV12-4; D gene: TRBD1; J gene: TRBJ1-2
CDR3 DNA: TGTACCAGCAGCAAAGAGCCTCTGAGGACCCCAGATACGCAGTATTTT; CDR3 protein: CTSSKEPLRTPDTQYF; clone size: few; V gene: TRBV21-1; D gene: NA; J gene: TRBJ2-3
CDR3 DNA: TGTGCCAGCAGCCCGAAAGGGACATCATACACCGGGGAGCTGTTTTTT; CDR3 protein: CASSPKGTSYTGELFF; clone size: NA; V gene: TRBV13; D gene: NA; J gene: TRBJ2-2
CDR3 DNA: TGTGCCAGCAGTATCTGGAGCTCCTATAATTCACCCCTCCACTTT; CDR3 protein: CASSIWSSYNSPLHF; clone size: few; V gene: TRBV27; D gene: NA; J gene: TRBJ1-6
CDR3 DNA: TGTGCCAGCAGTCACAGGGGCCTGAGGACCGGGGAGCTGTTTTTT; CDR3 protein: CASSHRGLRTGELFF; clone size: few; V gene: TRBV28; D gene: TRBD1; J gene: TRBJ2-2
CDR3 DNA: TGTGCCAGCAGTTTAGCAGGGGCTGGAAACACCATATATTTT; CDR3 protein: CASSLAGAGNTIYF; clone size: NA; V gene: TRBV12-3/TRBV12-4; D gene: NA; J gene: TRBJ1-3
CDR3 DNA: TGTGCCAGTAGTACCGAGGGTTACCGGGGCGAGCAGTACTTC; CDR3 protein: CASSTEGYRGEQYF; clone size: many; V gene: TRBV19; D gene: NA; J gene: TRBJ2-7
CDR3 DNA: TGCGCCAGCAGCCAAGAATCCGCCAGCGGGAGGGTTAGCTCCTACAATGAGCAGTTCTTC; CDR3 protein: CASSQESASGRVSSYNEQFF; clone size: NA; V gene: TRBV4-1; D gene: TRBD2; J gene: TRBJ2-1
CDR3 DNA: TGCGCCAGCAGCCCTCAGAGTAATTTCGGCACTGAAGCTTTCTTT; CDR3 protein: CASSPQSNFGTEAFF; clone size: NA; V gene: TRBV5-1; D gene: NA; J gene: TRBJ1-1
CDR3 DNA: TGTGCCAGCACCGAAAGCGGGGGCACCTCCTACAATGAGCAGTTCTTC; CDR3 protein: CASTESGGTSYNEQFF; clone size: NA; V gene: TRBV2; D gene: TRBD2; J gene: TRBJ2-1
CDR3 DNA: TGTGCCAGCAGCCCGGACGTGCGGGATACGCAGTATTTT; CDR3 protein: CASSPDVRDTQYF; clone size: NA; V gene: TRBV7-2; D gene: NA; J gene: TRBJ2-3
CDR3 DNA: TGTGCCAGCAGCGCCCCAGATACGCAGTATTTT; CDR3 protein: CASSAPDTQYF; clone size: few; V gene: TRBV7-8; D gene: NA; J gene: TRBJ2-3
CDR3 DNA: TGTGCCAGCAGTTTACCGGGACAGATAAGCTCCTACGAGCAGTACTTC; CDR3 protein: CASSLPGQISSYEQYF; clone size: few; V gene: TRBV28; D gene: TRBD1; J gene: TRBJ2-7
CDR3 DNA: TGTGCCAGCAGCTTGTCCAGGACCCATGGCTACACCTTC; CDR3 protein: CASSLSRTHGYTF; clone size: many; V gene: TRBV7-8; D gene: NA; J gene: TRBJ1-2
CDR3 DNA: TGCGCCAGCAGCCAAGAGAGGGGTAACCCCTATGGCTACACCTTC; CDR3 protein: CASSQERGNPYGYTF; clone size: NA; V gene: TRBV4-1; D gene: NA; J gene: TRBJ1-2